This T cell receptor (beta chain) was documented in a study of radiotherapy plus CTLA-4 blockade in lung cancer. Study-level background: Disease control was achieved by 31% of patients, and objective responses by 18%. General study results and limits: Clones derived from tumor TCRs expanded in blood after radiotherapy plus ipilimumab. Increased serum interferon-beta after radiation also reportedly predicted response strongly.

The table came from immunoSEQ multiplex PCR; TCRdb's copy has only in-frame clones and leaves some out. This repertoire shows tens of thousands of clones, around 87% found once; its top ten account for around 15%. Notes on this clone: Antigen specificity is unknown.

Those patients who had chemo-refractory metastatic non-small-cell lung cancer were given focal radiation along with CTLA-4 blockade through ipilimumab. This clonotype was sampled from a human donor with non-small cell lung cancer that progressed on radiotherapy plus ipilimumab. Sequences were derived from peripheral blood, sampled from a patient treated with radiotherapy plus ipilimumab.

CDR3 sequence: CASSPDRGLGYTF. The CDR3 DNA sequence: TGTGCCAGCAGCCCGGACAGGGGGCTCGGCTACACCTTC. The chain links TRBV7-9 to TRBJ1-2; TRBD1 matches at 11 bases. This CDR3 has 13 residues. Germline V CDR1 and CDR2: SEHNR, FQNEAQ (reference sequence). The junction had 4 bases not matched to a gene; V was cut back by 5 bases and J by 8 bases.